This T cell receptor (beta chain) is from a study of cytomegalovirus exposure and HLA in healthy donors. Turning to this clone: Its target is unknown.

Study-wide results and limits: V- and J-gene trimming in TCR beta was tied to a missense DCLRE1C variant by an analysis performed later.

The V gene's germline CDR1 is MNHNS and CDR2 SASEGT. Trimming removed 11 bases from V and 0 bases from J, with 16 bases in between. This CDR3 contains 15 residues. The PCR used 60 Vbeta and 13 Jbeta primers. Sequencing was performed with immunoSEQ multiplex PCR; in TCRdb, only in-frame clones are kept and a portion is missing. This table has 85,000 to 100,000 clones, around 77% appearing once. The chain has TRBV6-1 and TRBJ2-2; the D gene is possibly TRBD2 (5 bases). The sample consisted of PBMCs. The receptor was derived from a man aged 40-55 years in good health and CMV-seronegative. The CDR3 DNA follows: TGTGCCTCCTATCTAAGCGGAGCGAACACCGGGGAGCTGTTTTTT. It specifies CASYLSGANTGELFF.